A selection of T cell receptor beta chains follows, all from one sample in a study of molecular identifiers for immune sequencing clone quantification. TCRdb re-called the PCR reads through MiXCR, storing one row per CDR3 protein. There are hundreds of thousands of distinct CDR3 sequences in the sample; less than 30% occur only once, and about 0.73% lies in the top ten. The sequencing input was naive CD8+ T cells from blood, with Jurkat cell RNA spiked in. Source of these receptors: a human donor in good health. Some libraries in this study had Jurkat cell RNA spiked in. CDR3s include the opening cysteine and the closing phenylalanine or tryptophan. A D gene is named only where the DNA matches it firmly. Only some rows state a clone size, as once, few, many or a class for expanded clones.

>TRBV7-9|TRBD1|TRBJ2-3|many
CASSYQEGTASKRTQYF
TGTGCCAGCAGCTATCAAGAGGGGACAGCTAGCAAGAGGACGCAGTATTTT
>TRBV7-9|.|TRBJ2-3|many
CASSLGPQGKDTQYF
TGTGCCAGCAGCTTAGGGCCTCAGGGGAAAGATACGCAGTATTTT
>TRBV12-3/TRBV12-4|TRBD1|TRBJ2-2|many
CASRPDRGNTGELFF
TGTGCCAGCAGACCAGACAGGGGCAACACCGGGGAGCTGTTTTTT
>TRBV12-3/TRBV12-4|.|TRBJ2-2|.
CASSFRDYNTGELFF
TGTGCCAGCAGTTTCCGGGATTATAATACCGGGGAGCTGTTTTTT
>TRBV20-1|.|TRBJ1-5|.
CSAKNRAGGNQPQHF
TGCAGTGCTAAAAACAGGGCAGGGGGCAATCAGCCCCAGCATTTT
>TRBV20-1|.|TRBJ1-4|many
CSATTFGTSNEKLFF
TGCAGTGCCACAACCTTCGGGACATCTAATGAAAAACTGTTTTTT
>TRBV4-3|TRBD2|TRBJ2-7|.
CASSQDAYGGGSYEQYF
TGCGCCAGCAGCCAGGACGCTTATGGGGGGGGCTCCTACGAGCAGTACTTC
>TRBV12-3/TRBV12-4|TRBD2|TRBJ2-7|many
CASSLSGGRLEQYF
TGTGCCAGCAGTCTAAGCGGGGGGAGGCTGGAGCAGTACTTC
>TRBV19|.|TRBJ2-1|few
CASGGVGAYNEQFF
TGTGCCAGTGGGGGAGTAGGGGCTTACAATGAGCAGTTCTTC
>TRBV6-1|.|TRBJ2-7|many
CASSLNIEQYF
TGTGCCAGCAGTCTTAACATCGAGCAGTACTTC
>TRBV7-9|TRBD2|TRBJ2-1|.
CASSKGLAGSPDERFF
TGTGCCAGCAGCAAAGGACTAGCGGGATCTCCCGATGAGCGGTTCTTC
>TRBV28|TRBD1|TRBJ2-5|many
CASSFPRDRVPQETQYF
TGTGCCAGCAGTTTCCCCCGGGACAGGGTTCCACAAGAGACCCAGTACTTC
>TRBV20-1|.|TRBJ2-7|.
CSASAGGVSSYEQYF
TGCAGTGCTAGCGCGGGCGGGGTGAGCTCCTACGAGCAGTACTTC
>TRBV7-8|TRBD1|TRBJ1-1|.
CASSLGAGGVNTEAFF
TGTGCCAGCAGCTTAGGGGCAGGGGGTGTGAACACTGAAGCTTTCTTT
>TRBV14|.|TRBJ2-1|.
CASSHVTGSYNEQFF
TGTGCCAGCAGCCACGTGACAGGTTCCTACAATGAGCAGTTCTTC
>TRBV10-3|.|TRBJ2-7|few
CAISSSNEQYF
TGTGCCATCTCTTCCTCTAACGAGCAGTACTTC
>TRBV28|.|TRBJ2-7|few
CASSLGRHLYEQYF
TGTGCCAGCAGTTTAGGTAGGCACCTCTACGAGCAGTACTTC
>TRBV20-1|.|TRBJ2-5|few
CSANYQGETQYF
TGCAGTGCTAATTATCAGGGGGAGACCCAGTACTTC
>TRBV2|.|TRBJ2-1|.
CASTQGSYNEQFF
TGTGCCAGTACTCAGGGGTCCTACAATGAGCAGTTCTTC
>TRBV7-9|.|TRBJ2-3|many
CASIHVQEYTDTQYF
TGTGCCAGCATCCACGTCCAGGAATACACAGATACGCAGTATTTT
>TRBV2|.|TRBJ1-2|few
CASSESRTNYGYTF
TGTGCCAGCAGTGAAAGCAGAACCAACTATGGCTACACCTTC
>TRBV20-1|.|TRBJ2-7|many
CSARDYRVSNLEQYF
TGCAGTGCTAGAGATTACCGGGTCTCTAATCTCGAGCAGTACTTC
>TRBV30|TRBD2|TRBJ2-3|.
CAWSVMGGPDTQYF
TGTGCCTGGAGTGTAATGGGAGGGCCGGATACGCAGTATTTT
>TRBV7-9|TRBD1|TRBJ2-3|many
CASSFTDRVFSDTQYF
TGTGCCAGCAGCTTTACAGACAGGGTGTTTTCAGATACGCAGTATTTT
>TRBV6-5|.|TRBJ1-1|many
CASSSPTAEAFF
TGTGCCAGCAGTTCCCCGACAGCCGAAGCTTTCTTT
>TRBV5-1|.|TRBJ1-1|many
CASSFGTQAFF
TGCGCCAGCAGCTTTGGGACACAGGCTTTCTTT
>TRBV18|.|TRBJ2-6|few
CASSLRGEHPSGANVLTF
TGTGCCAGCTCACTCCGAGGAGAACACCCCTCTGGGGCCAACGTCCTGACTTTC
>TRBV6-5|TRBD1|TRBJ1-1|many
CASSRDRGGWTEAFF
TGTGCCAGCAGCAGGGACAGGGGGGGATGGACTGAAGCTTTCTTT
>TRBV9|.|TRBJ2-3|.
CASSATGRTSPGLSQYF
TGTGCCAGCAGCGCGACGGGACGGACATCACCGGGGCTGTCGCAGTATTTT
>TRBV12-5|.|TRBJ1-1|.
CASGVPGFTEAFF
TGTGCTAGTGGTGTGCCAGGGTTCACTGAAGCTTTCTTT
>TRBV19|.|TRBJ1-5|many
CASNRWGINQPQHF
TGTGCCAGTAACCGGTGGGGGATTAATCAGCCCCAGCATTTT
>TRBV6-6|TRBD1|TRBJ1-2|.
CASIRGYGYTF
TGTGCCAGCATCAGGGGGTATGGCTACACCTTC
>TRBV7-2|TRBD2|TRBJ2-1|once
CANSLTRGDYNEQFF
TGTGCCAACAGCTTAACCCGGGGGGACTACAATGAGCAGTTCTTC
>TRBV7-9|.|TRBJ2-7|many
CASSRESNEQYF
TGTGCCAGCAGCCGGGAGTCGAACGAGCAGTACTTC
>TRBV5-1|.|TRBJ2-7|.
CASSSPRGRGISYEQYF
TGCGCCAGCAGCTCGCCGCGGGGCCGCGGGATATCCTACGAGCAGTACTTC
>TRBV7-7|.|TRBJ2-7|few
CASSLAWGPAYEQYF
TGTGCTAGCAGCTTAGCGTGGGGACCTGCCTACGAGCAGTACTTC
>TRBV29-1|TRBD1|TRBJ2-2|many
CSVDFGTAANTGELFF
TGCAGCGTTGATTTCGGGACAGCTGCGAACACCGGGGAGCTGTTTTTT
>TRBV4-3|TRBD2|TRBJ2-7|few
CASSQGHGGEQYF
TGCGCCAGCAGCCAAGGCCACGGGGGGGAGCAGTACTTC
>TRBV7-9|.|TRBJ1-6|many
CASSLVGNSPLHF
TGTGCCAGCAGCTTAGTCGGTAATTCACCCCTCCACTTT
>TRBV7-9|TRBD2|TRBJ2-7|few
CASSSGLAETYEQYF
TGTGCCAGCAGCTCGGGACTAGCTGAAACCTACGAGCAGTACTTC
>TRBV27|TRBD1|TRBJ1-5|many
CATGAHQPQHF
TGTGCTACAGGGGCCCATCAGCCCCAGCATTTT
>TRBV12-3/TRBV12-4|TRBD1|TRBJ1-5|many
CASSKQGLGNQPQHF
TGTGCCAGCAGCAAACAGGGGCTAGGCAATCAGCCCCAGCATTTT
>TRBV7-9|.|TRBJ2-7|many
CASSPGTHEQYF
TGTGCCAGCAGCCCAGGGACCCACGAGCAGTACTTC
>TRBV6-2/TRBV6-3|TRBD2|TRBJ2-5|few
CASSYPSGSLETQYF
TGTGCCAGCAGTTACCCTAGCGGGAGTTTGGAGACCCAGTACTTC